This T cell receptor (beta chain) emerged from a study of cytomegalovirus exposure and HLA in healthy donors. As for the study in general: From donors who were HLA-typed, an early data release held 81 million or so unique TCRs. Findings of the study overall: Earlier analysis looked at TCR beta V segments, and most were productive about 90% or about 30% of the time. Judged likely to be a sequencing artifact was a cluster of highly shared sequence variants.

The PCR ran on 60 Vbeta and 13 Jbeta primers. The method was immunoSEQ multiplex PCR; TCRdb's version includes in-frame clones alone and lacks a portion of them. Among more than 70,000 clones listed, 70% were seen once. Concerning this clone: As yet, its antigen is unknown.

The receptor was isolated from a woman aged 45-59 years in good health and CMV-seropositive. Sequenced: PBMCs.

The DNA of the CDR3 is TGTGCCAGCAGCTTGGGGACAGTCAACGCCGGGGAGCTGTTTTTT. This encodes CASSLGTVNAGELFF. The rearrangement joins TRBV5-8 to TRBJ2-2, with D perhaps TRBD1 (6 bases). Germline V CDR1 and CDR2: SGHTS, YDEGEE. The V end lost 0 bases, the J end lost 6 bases, and 12 bases lay between the germline ends. The CDR3 consists of 15 residues.